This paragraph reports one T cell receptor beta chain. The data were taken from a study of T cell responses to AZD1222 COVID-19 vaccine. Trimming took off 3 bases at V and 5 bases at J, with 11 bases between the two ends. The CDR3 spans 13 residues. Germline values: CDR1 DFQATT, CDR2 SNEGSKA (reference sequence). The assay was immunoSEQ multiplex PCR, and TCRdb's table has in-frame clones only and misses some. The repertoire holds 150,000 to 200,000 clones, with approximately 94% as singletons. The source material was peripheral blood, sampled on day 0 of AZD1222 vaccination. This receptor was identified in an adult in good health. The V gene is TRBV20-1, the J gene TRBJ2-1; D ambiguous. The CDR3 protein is CSASVSRDNEQFF. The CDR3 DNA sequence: TGCAGTGCTAGTGTTAGCAGAGACAATGAGCAGTTCTTC.